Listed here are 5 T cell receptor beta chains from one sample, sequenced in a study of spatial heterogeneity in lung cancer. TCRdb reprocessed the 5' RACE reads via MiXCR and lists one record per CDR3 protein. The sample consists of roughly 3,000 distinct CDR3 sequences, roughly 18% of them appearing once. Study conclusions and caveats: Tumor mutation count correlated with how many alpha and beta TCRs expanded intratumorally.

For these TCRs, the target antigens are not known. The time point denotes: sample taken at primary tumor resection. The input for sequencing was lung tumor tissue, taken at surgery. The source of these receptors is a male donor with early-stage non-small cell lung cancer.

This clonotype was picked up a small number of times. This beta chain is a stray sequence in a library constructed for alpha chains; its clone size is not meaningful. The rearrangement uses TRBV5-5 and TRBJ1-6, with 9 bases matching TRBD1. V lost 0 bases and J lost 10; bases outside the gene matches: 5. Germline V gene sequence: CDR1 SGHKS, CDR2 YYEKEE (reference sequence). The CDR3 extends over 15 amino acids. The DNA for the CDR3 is TGTGCCAGCAGCTTGGATGGGACAGGGAGGTCACCCCTCCACTTT. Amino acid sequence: CASSLDGTGRSPLHF. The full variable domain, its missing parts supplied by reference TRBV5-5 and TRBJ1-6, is DAGVTQSPTHLIKTRGQQVTLRCSPISGHKSVSWYQQVLGQGPQFIFQYYEKEERGRGNFPDRFSARQFPNYSSELNVNALLLGDSALYLCASSLDGTGRSPLHFGNGTRLTVT.

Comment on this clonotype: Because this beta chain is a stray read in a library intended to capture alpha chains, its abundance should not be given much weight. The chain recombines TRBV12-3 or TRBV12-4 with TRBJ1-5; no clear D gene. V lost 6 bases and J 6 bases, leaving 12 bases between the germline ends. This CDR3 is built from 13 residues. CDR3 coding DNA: TGTGCCAGCAGCCCGTCCCCGGGTCAGCCCCAGCATTTT. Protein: CASSPSPGQPQHF.

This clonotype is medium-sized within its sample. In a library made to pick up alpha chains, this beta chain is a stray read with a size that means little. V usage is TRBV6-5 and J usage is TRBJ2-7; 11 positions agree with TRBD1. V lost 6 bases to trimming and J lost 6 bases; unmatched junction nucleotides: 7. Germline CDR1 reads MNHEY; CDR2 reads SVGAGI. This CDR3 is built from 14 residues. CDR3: CASSRTGTGGEQYF. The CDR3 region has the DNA TGTGCCAGCAGCCGGACGGGGACAGGGGGCGAGCAGTACTTC.

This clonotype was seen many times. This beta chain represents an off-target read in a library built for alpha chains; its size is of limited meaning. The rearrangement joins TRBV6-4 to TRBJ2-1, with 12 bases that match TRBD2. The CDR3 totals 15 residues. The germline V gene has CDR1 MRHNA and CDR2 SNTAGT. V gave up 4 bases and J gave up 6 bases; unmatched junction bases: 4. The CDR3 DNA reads TGTGCCAGCAGTGTTGAGACTAGCGGGGGCAATGAGCAGTTCTTC. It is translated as CASSVETSGGNEQFF.

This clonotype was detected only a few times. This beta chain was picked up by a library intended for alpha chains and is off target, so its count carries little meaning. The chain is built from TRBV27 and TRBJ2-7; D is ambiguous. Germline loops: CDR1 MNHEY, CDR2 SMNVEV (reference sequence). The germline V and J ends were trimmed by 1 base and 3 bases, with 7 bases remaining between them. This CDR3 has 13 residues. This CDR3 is CASSLLDHYEQYF. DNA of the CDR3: TGTGCCAGCAGTTTATTGGACCACTACGAGCAGTACTTC.